The 21 T cell receptor beta chains below were found in one sample sequenced in a study of blood T cell repertoires in COVID-19 (TCRdb year 2020). The library was built by means of the immunoSEQ multiplex PCR assay. What TCRdb holds here is the immuneACCESS table cut down to in-frame rearrangements. Part of the clones is not present; checked against another copy, under half of the missing clones reflect an unresolved V gene, and the others are unexplained. The sample has over 250,000 clones on record, approximately 91% of them singletons. Approximately 2% of the sample rests with the top ten. Sequencing input: peripheral blood. The receptors originated from a man aged 45-65 years with acute or convalescent COVID-19.

The J gene is TRBJ2-1, the V gene TRBV24-1; 16 nucleotides agree with TRBD2. This CDR3 spans 17 amino acids. Germline lookup yields CDR1 KGHDR and CDR2 SFDVKD. V trimming: 3 bases; J trimming: 7 bases; junction bases outside the gene matches: 5. This CDR3 is CATSDPGTSGGGNEQFF. The CDR3, as DNA: TGTGCCACCAGTGATCCCGGGACTAGCGGGGGGGGGAATGAGCAGTTCTTC.

This chain links TRBV6-2 or TRBV6-3 with TRBJ2-7; TRBD1 agrees at 8 bases. The CDR3 runs to 13 residues. The junction had 6 bases not matched to a gene; V was cut back by 5 bases and J by 6 bases. The germline gives CDR1 MNHEY, CDR2 SVGEGT. CDR3: CASSTDRVGEQYF. The DNA of the CDR3 is TGTGCCAGCAGTACGGACAGGGTCGGCGAGCAGTACTTC.

The CDR3, as DNA: TGCAGCGTTGAAGCGGGGGAATACTACAATGAGCAGTTCTTC. It codes for CSVEAGEYYNEQFF. V and J are TRBV29-1 and TRBJ2-1; a weak D match, TRBD2 (6 bases). CDR3 size: 14 residues. Per germline, CDR1 SQVTM and CDR2 ANQGSEA. Trimming removed 1 base from V and 3 bases from J, with 10 bases in between.

The count of this clone is one. The chain joins TRBV6-5 to TRBJ2-7; D unclear. Germline V gene data show CDR1 as MNHEY and CDR2 as SVGAGI. Trimming pared 2 bases from V and 2 bases from J, leaving 13 bases between. The CDR3 is made up of 15 amino acids. CDR3 in amino acids: CASSYTFLGPYEQYF. CDR3 bases: TGTGCCAGCAGTTACACTTTTTTGGGCCCCTACGAGCAGTACTTC.

The CDR3 DNA reads TGTGCCAGCAGCCGCCTGGACAGGGGCTATGGCTACACCTTC. Amino acids: CASSRLDRGYGYTF. This chain connects TRBV5-6 to TRBJ1-2; TRBD1 agrees at 9 bases. This CDR3 comprises 14 residues. Germline CDR1 is SGHDT and CDR2 is YYEEEE. J lost 4 bases, V lost 4 bases, and 5 bases had no gene match.

This chain joins TRBV10-1 and TRBJ1-1; possible D gene TRBD1, 6 bases. This CDR3 contains 14 residues. Trimming cost V 6 bases and J 4 bases, with 15 bases left between them. CDR1 and CDR2 from the germline V gene are WNHNN and SYGVQD (reference sequence). The CDR3 DNA follows: TGCGCCAGCAGACCAACAGGGTCGAGCACTGAAGCTTTCTTT. Translation gives CASRPTGSSTEAFF.

The CDR3, as DNA: TGTGCCAGCAGTTGGGACAGGGGTAGGGCGAACACTGAAGCTTTCTTT. Protein: CASSWDRGRANTEAFF. The chain uses TRBV6-5 and TRBJ1-1, with 10 bases lining up with TRBD1. The CDR3 sequence is 16 residues long. The ends lost 4 bases at V and 1 base at J; junction bases unmatched: 6. The germline gives CDR1 MNHEY, CDR2 SVGAGI.

This chain links TRBV6-5 with TRBJ2-4; no clear D. Germline V gene data show CDR1 as MNHEY and CDR2 as SVGAGI. This CDR3 is built from 15 residues. Trimming cost V 2 bases and J 1 base, with 9 bases left between them. The CDR3: CASSYLPVAKNIQYF. CDR3 in DNA: TGTGCCAGCAGTTACCTCCCAGTGGCCAAAAACATTCAGTACTTC.

V and J are TRBV24-1 and TRBJ2-1; possibly TRBD2 for D (5 bases). The V end lost 3 bases, the J end lost 3 bases, and 11 bases lay between the germline ends. The CDR3 length is 15 residues. CDR1 is KGHDR, CDR2 SFDVKD, per germline. CDR3 DNA: TGTGCCACCAGTGATGCGGCGGGCGTCTACAATGAGCAGTTCTTC. Protein: CATSDAAGVYNEQFF.

The V call is TRBV7-2, the J call TRBJ2-4; 8 bases match TRBD2. Germline CDR1 SGHTA, CDR2 FQGNSA. There are 15 residues in the CDR3. V lost 6 bases to trimming and J lost 2 bases; unmatched junction nucleotides: 6. The CDR3 DNA reads as TGTGCCAGCAGTCCGGGGGGGGTATCCAAAAACATTCAGTACTTC. Its protein is CASSPGGVSKNIQYF.

V usage is TRBV30 and J usage is TRBJ1-2; D call uncertain. The CDR3 length is 14 residues. CDR1 is GTSNPN and CDR2 is SVGIG in the germline V gene (reference sequence). V was pared by 0 bases and J by 10 bases, with 18 bases between. In DNA, the CDR3 is TGTGCCTGGAGTGTAGGCCAGGCAAGGAATTACTACACCTTC. Its protein is CAWSVGQARNYYTF.

The V gene is TRBV3-1 (or the pseudogene TRBV3-2), the J gene TRBJ2-2; 8 nucleotides align to TRBD2. The CDR3 runs to 16 residues. Germline V gene lookup returns CDR1 LGHDT and CDR2 YNNKEL (reference sequence). V lost 1 base, J lost 6 bases, and 7 bases stayed unmatched. The DNA of the CDR3 is TGTGCCAGCAGCCAAGGATCGGGGGGGTTAGCCGGGGAGCTGTTTTTT. Protein: CASSQGSGGLAGELFF.

The chain is built from TRBV4-2 and TRBJ1-2, with 8 positions matching TRBD1. CDR3 length: 15 residues. Germline CDR1 and CDR2: LGHNA and YNFKEQ. V lost 4 bases, J lost 5 bases, and 9 bases stayed unmatched. Written as DNA, the CDR3 is TGTGCCAGCAGCCCGGACAGGGAAATTACATATGGCTACACCTTC. Protein sequence: CASSPDREITYGYTF.

V and J are TRBV6-1 and TRBJ1-2, with D perhaps TRBD1 (5 bases). Germline CDR1 reads MNHNS; CDR2 reads SASEGT. V dropped 1 base and J dropped 9 bases, with 15 bases sitting between them. This CDR3 is 14 amino acids long. The CDR3 DNA reads TGTGCCAGCAGTGAAGTGGGGCCCTCCGCTAGCTACACCTTC. Protein sequence: CASSEVGPSASYTF.

J is TRBJ1-5 and V is TRBV27; D unresolved. Germline CDR1 and CDR2: MNHEY and SMNVEV (reference sequence). The CDR3 runs to 15 residues. The V gene lost 3 bases and the J gene lost 0 bases, with 9 bases spanning the gap. The CDR3 loop is CASSFLTDSNQPQHF. The CDR3 nucleotides read TGTGCCAGCAGTTTTCTGACTGATAGCAATCAGCCCCAGCATTTT.

The V call is TRBV6-5, the J call TRBJ1-2; tentatively, D is TRBD1 (6 bases). Trimming removed 6 bases at V and 6 bases at J, with 8 bases between. Per the germline V gene, CDR1 is MNHEY and CDR2 is SVGAGI. This CDR3 contains 11 residues. CDR3 sequence reads: CASSTGNGYTF. As DNA, the CDR3 is TGTGCCAGCAGCACAGGGAATGGCTACACCTTC.

The J gene is TRBJ2-2, the V gene TRBV2, with TRBD1 as a possible D gene (5 bases). CDR1 is SNHLY and CDR2 is FYNNEI in the germline V gene. CDR3 length: 16 residues. The V end lost 6 bases, the J end lost 3 bases, and 17 bases lay between the germline ends. CDR3: CASRVGRTIYTGELFF. CDR3 DNA: TGTGCCAGCAGGGTGGGGCGCACCATATACACCGGGGAGCTGTTTTTT.

This chain connects TRBV3-1 (or the pseudogene TRBV3-2) to TRBJ2-4; D may be TRBD2 (5 bases). Germline values: CDR1 LGHDT, CDR2 YNNKEL (reference sequence). Trimming stripped 1 base from V and 0 bases from J, with 7 bases between. The CDR3 is 15 amino acids. CDR3 protein: CASSQGRLAKNIQYF. The CDR3 coding sequence is TGTGCCAGCAGCCAAGGGAGGCTAGCCAAAAACATTCAGTACTTC.

This clone was detected only once. This chain connects TRBV5-5 to TRBJ2-7; the match to TRBD1 covers 7 bases. In germline, CDR1 is SGHKS, CDR2 YYEKEE (reference sequence). V was clipped by 1 base and J by 4 bases; unmatched bases: 8. This CDR3 region has 15 residues. The CDR3: CASSLSQGPYYEQYF. DNA for the CDR3: TGTGCCAGCAGCTTGTCACAGGGGCCTTATTACGAGCAGTACTTC. The entire variable domain, with the rest obtained from reference TRBV5-5 and TRBJ2-7, is as follows: DAGVTQSPTHLIKTRGQQVTLRCSPISGHKSVSWYQQVLGQGPQFIFQYYEKEERGRGNFPDRFSARQFPNYSSELNVNALLLGDSALYLCASSLSQGPYYEQYFGPGTRLTVT.

CDR3 residues: CASSLSASGGQETQYF. CDR3 bases: TGTGCCAGCAGCCTCAGTGCTAGCGGGGGCCAAGAGACCCAGTACTTC. V usage is TRBV7-2 and J usage is TRBJ2-5, with TRBD2 matching over 10 bases. CDR1 SGHTA and CDR2 FQGNSA come from the germline V gene. Germline trimming cut 5 bases from V and 1 base from J; bases unmatched to any gene: 7. The CDR3 runs to 16 residues.

The chain carries TRBV27 and TRBJ2-7; TRBD1 matches at 8 bases. CDR1 is MNHEY and CDR2 is SMNVEV in the germline V gene (reference sequence). Trimming took 5 bases from V and 0 from J; bases not matched to a gene: 6. The CDR3 has 15 amino acids. The CDR3 bases are TGTGCCAGCAGTCACCGGGACAGGTTCTCCTACGAGCAGTACTTC. Encoded protein: CASSHRDRFSYEQYF.